This T cell receptor (beta chain) is from a study of cytomegalovirus exposure and HLA in healthy donors. Overall study results and limits: Productive status was seen about 90% or about 30% of the time for most TCR beta V segments in an earlier analysis.

To note about this clone: Its antigen remains unknown.

Researchers ran the PCR with 60 Vbeta and 13 Jbeta primers. Sequencing was performed with immunoSEQ multiplex PCR; in TCRdb, only in-frame clones are kept and a portion is missing. The sample's table shows approximately 45,000 clones. The CDR3 consists of 13 residues. Germline V gene sequence: CDR1 MNHEY, CDR2 SVGAGI. V gave up 2 bases and J gave up 10 bases; unmatched junction bases: 3. Sequencing was done on a sample of PBMCs. The J gene is TRBJ2-4, the V gene TRBV6-5; 9 nucleotides line up with TRBD2. This TCR was sampled from a male donor in good health and CMV-seronegative. The CDR3 sequence: CASSYGGRGIQYF. The CDR3 region has the DNA TGTGCCAGCAGTTACGGCGGGAGGGGGATTCAGTACTTC.